These 13 T cell receptor beta chains were sequenced from one sample in a study of T cell responses to AZD1222 COVID-19 vaccine. The repertoire was sequenced with immunoSEQ multiplex PCR; TCRdb's copy has only in-frame clones and lacks some. This table has 110,000 or so clones, approximately 85% appearing once. The sample in question was peripheral blood, obtained on day 0 of AZD1222 vaccination. The source of these receptors is an adult in good health.

The CDR3 region is CASWAQGSHEQYF. Here the CDR3 DNA reads TGTGCCAGCTGGGCCCAGGGGTCCCACGAGCAGTACTTC. This chain links TRBV7-3 with TRBJ2-7; the D gene is possibly TRBD1 (6 bases). The CDR3 runs 13 residues. Germline V gives CDR1 SGHTA, CDR2 FQGTGA. V was shortened by 8 bases and J by 5 bases, with 16 bases between the two germline ends. The full variable domain, rest sourced from reference TRBV7-3 and TRBJ2-7, is GAGVSQTPSNKVTEKGKYVELRCDPISGHTALYWYRQSLGQGPEFLIYFQGTGAADDSGLPNDRFFAVRPEGSVSTLKIQRTERGDSAVYLCASWAQGSHEQYFGPGTRLTVT.

V and J are TRBV15 and TRBJ2-4, with 8 bases matching TRBD1. This CDR3 comprises 18 residues. Trimming cost V 0 bases and J 1 base; bases outside gene matches: 8. The germline gives CDR1 LNHNV, CDR2 YYDKDF (reference sequence). In DNA, the CDR3 is TGTGCCACCAGCAGAGATGGCGGTCAGGGGGCTGCCAAAAACATTCAGTACTTC. As protein: CATSRDGGQGAAKNIQYF.

This chain connects TRBV6-1 to TRBJ2-7, with D unclear. The CDR3 extends over 14 amino acids. The V end lost 1 base, the J end lost 1 base, and 8 bases lay between the germline ends. CDR1 and CDR2 (germline): MNHNS, SASEGT. The CDR3 bases are TGTGCCAGCAGTGAAGGGTGGCCTTCCTACGAGCAGTACTTC. This translates into CASSEGWPSYEQYF.

The chain uses TRBV4-3 and TRBJ2-7; 9 bases are shared with TRBD1. Germline assignment: CDR1 LGHNA and CDR2 YSLEER. The CDR3 runs to 16 residues. V shed 0 bases and J 6 bases; nucleotides not matched to a gene: 9. The CDR3 nucleotides read TGCGCCAGCAGCCAAGATCCGGGACAGGGTGGATCCGAGCAGTACTTC. Translation gives CASSQDPGQGGSEQYF.

The CDR3 is CASSYRNEQFF. DNA for the CDR3: TGTGCCAGTAGTTATCGCAATGAGCAGTTCTTC. V is TRBV19 and J is TRBJ2-1, with unresolved D. Germline V gene data show CDR1 as LNHDA and CDR2 as SQIVND (reference sequence). The length of the CDR3 is 11 residues. Trimming cost V 5 bases and J 6 bases, with 5 bases left between them.

The rearrangement links TRBV7-8 to TRBJ2-7; 8 bases match TRBD1. J gave up 1 base and V 1 base, and 6 bases lay outside the gene matches. The CDR3 extends over 16 amino acids. CDR1 and CDR2 from the germline V gene are SGHVS and FQNEAQ. CDR3 coding DNA: TGTGCCAGCAGCTTAGGCATGACAGGGGATTCCTACGAGCAGTACTTC. Encoded protein: CASSLGMTGDSYEQYF.

The V gene is TRBV11-2, the J gene TRBJ2-7; 15 bases are shared with TRBD2. Germline CDR1 reads SGHAT; CDR2 reads FQNNGV. After removal of 6 bases from V and 0 bases from J, the junction contained 9 bases not matched to a gene. The CDR3 length is 18 residues. CDR3 sequence (DNA): TGTGCCAGCAGAGCCGGGACTAGCGGGAGGAGGAGCTCCTACGAGCAGTACTTC. Protein sequence: CASRAGTSGRRSSYEQYF.

The rearrangement uses TRBV9 and TRBJ2-1, with 8 bases identical to TRBD2. Germline V gives CDR1 SGDLS, CDR2 YYNGEE. The CDR3 totals 20 residues. The ends lost 0 bases at V and 6 bases at J; junction bases unmatched: 20. The CDR3 region has the DNA TGTGCCAGCAGCGTAGCGGTGGTCTGGGGCGTCGGGAGGGCCCCCAATGAGCAGTTCTTC. Translation gives CASSVAVVWGVGRAPNEQFF. Full variable domain (rest looked up from reference TRBV9 and TRBJ2-1): DSGVTQTPKHLITATGQRVTLRCSPRSGDLSVYWYQQSLDQGLQFLIQYYNGEERAKGNILERFSAQQFPDLHSELNLSSLELGDSALYFCASSVAVVWGVGRAPNEQFFGPGTRLTVL.

The V gene is TRBV7-2, the J gene TRBJ2-7, with D maybe TRBD2 (6 bases). V lost 5 bases to trimming and J lost 4 bases, with 18 bases between them. Per the germline V gene, CDR1 is SGHTA and CDR2 is FQGNSA. The CDR3 contains 15 residues. The DNA for the CDR3 is TGTGCCAGCAGCCCAGGCCCCCTAGCGAGTTACGAGCAGTACTTC. It is translated as CASSPGPLASYEQYF.

V gene TRBV28 combines with J gene TRBJ1-2; D not certain. Trimming cost V 6 bases and J 2 bases, with 7 bases left between them. Germline CDR1 reads MDHEN; CDR2 reads SYDVKM. The CDR3 is made up of 12 amino acids. Here the CDR3 reads CASRPGNYGYTF. DNA for the CDR3: TGTGCCAGCAGGCCGGGGAACTATGGCTACACCTTC.

V usage is TRBV19 and J usage is TRBJ2-2; 8 nucleotides match TRBD2. Looked up from germline, CDR1 is LNHDA and CDR2 is SQIVND (reference sequence). This CDR3 region has 15 residues. After removal of 5 bases from V and 1 base from J, the junction contained 3 bases not matched to a gene. CDR3 sequence: CASSLTSVNTGELFF. CDR3 in DNA: TGTGCCAGTAGTCTGACTAGCGTGAACACCGGGGAGCTGTTTTTT. Looking up the rest from reference TRBV19 and TRBJ2-2 gives the full variable domain: DGGITQSPKYLFRKEGQNVTLSCEQNLNHDAMYWYRQDPGQGLRLIYYSQIVNDFQKGDIAEGYSVSREKKESFPLTVTSAQKNPTAFYLCASSLTSVNTGELFFGEGSRLTVL.

V is TRBV9 and J is TRBJ1-5; D is unclear. The CDR3 contains 14 residues. V was trimmed by 7 bases and J by 3 bases, leaving 14 bases between them. Germline CDR1 SGDLS, CDR2 YYNGEE. The CDR3 spells CASGPGETNQPQHF. CDR3 DNA sequence: TGTGCCAGCGGCCCCGGGGAAACCAATCAGCCCCAGCATTTT.

The chain is built from TRBV4-3 and TRBJ1-1; no clear D gene. Trimming removed 0 bases at V and 7 bases at J, with 12 bases between. Germline CDR1 reads LGHNA; CDR2 reads YSLEER. CDR3 length equals 14 residues. The CDR3 sequence is CASSQDGARYEAFF. The CDR3 DNA follows: TGCGCCAGCAGCCAAGATGGCGCGCGCTATGAAGCTTTCTTT.